Reported below is one TCR beta chain. The antigen remains undetermined. This sample stems from a study of OX40 agonist ivuxolimab in advanced cancers. The study's findings and limits: Those patients achieving a partial response at 0.1-3.0 mg/kg showed among the lowest clonal expansion.

Sequencing used immunoSEQ multiplex PCR; TCRdb keeps in-frame clones, though not all of them. The data hold under 50,000 clones, with about 80% observed a single time. The germline gives CDR1 MNHEY, CDR2 SVGAGI. The CDR3 contains 16 residues. Trimming cost V 0 bases and J 0 bases, with 6 bases left between them. This TCR came from an adult with an advanced solid tumor such as melanoma, head and neck, liver or kidney cancer. This chain links TRBV6-5 with TRBJ1-6; no firm D call. The sample here was CD4+ or CD8+ T cells sorted from blood, taken in a trial of the OX40 agonist ivuxolimab. The CDR3 DNA reads TGTGCCAGCAGTTACTCGACCAGCTCCTATAATTCACCCCTCCACTTT. Translating gives CASSYSTSSYNSPLHF.